The 32 T cell receptor beta chains in this list originate from one sample, sequenced in a study of T cell responses to AZD1222 COVID-19 vaccine. Data came from immunoSEQ multiplex PCR; TCRdb stores just in-frame clones and leaves some out. Among 150,000 to 200,000 clones listed, roughly 92% were seen once. The sequencing here drew on peripheral blood, taken on day 0 of AZD1222 vaccination. All receptors derive from an adult in good health.

V is TRBV29-1 and J is TRBJ1-5; 7 nucleotides line up with TRBD1. CDR1 and CDR2 from the germline V gene are SQVTM and ANQGSEA. Trimming cost V 7 bases and J 7 bases; bases outside gene matches: 7. This CDR3 has 12 residues. The CDR3 loop reads CSAGTGDQPQHF. The CDR3 DNA sequence: TGCAGCGCTGGAACAGGGGACCAGCCCCAGCATTTT.

This chain links TRBV27 with TRBJ1-1; D is possibly TRBD1 (6 bases). Germline lookup yields CDR1 MNHEY and CDR2 SMNVEV (reference sequence). The CDR3 runs to 16 residues. The V end was cut by 0 bases, the J end by 3 bases, with 14 bases between. The chain's CDR3 is CASSLSSGGAHTEAFF. The DNA of the CDR3 is TGTGCCAGCAGTTTATCGTCGGGGGGCGCCCACACTGAAGCTTTCTTT.

V is TRBV7-2 and J is TRBJ1-5; TRBD1 might be the D (5 bases). Germline CDR1 and CDR2: SGHTA and FQGNSA. The CDR3 sequence is 14 residues long. V dropped 3 bases and J dropped 0 bases, with 6 bases sitting between them. DNA for the CDR3: TGTGCCAGCAGCTTCACAGGTAGCAATCAGCCCCAGCATTTT. Translated, it gives CASSFTGSNQPQHF.

This chain connects TRBV28 to TRBJ2-2; 8 bases line up with TRBD1. V was pared by 6 bases and J by 4 bases, with 10 bases of the junction left unmatched. This CDR3 region has 16 residues. Germline V gives CDR1 MDHEN, CDR2 SYDVKM. In DNA form, the CDR3 reads TGTGCCAGCAGCAGTCCCACAGGGGGGAGCACCGGGGAGCTGTTTTTT. It translates to CASSSPTGGSTGELFF. The full variable domain, rest sourced from reference TRBV28 and TRBJ2-2, is DVKVTQSSRYLVKRTGEKVFLECVQDMDHENMFWYRQDPGLGLRLIYFSYDVKMKEKGDIPEGYSVSREKKERFSLILESASTNQTSMYLCASSSPTGGSTGELFFGEGSRLTVL.

The chain joins TRBV5-1 to TRBJ1-1, with D possibly matching TRBD1 (5 bases). The CDR3 consists of 16 residues. CDR1 is SGHRS and CDR2 is YFSETQ in the germline V gene. The V and J ends lost 2 bases and 2 bases respectively, with 16 bases between them. The CDR3 sequence: CASSFGARAKNTEAFF. DNA for the CDR3: TGCGCCAGCAGCTTTGGGGCCCGGGCAAAAAACACTGAAGCTTTCTTT.

This clone was seen more than once but under ten times. CDR3 protein: CASSPYVTEAFF. The DNA for the CDR3 is TGTGCCAGCTCACCATATGTGACTGAAGCTTTCTTT. The chain has TRBV18 and TRBJ1-1; D gene unclear. Germline values: CDR1 KGHSH, CDR2 LQKENI. The CDR3 is 12 amino acids. The V end lost 2 bases, the J end lost 5 bases, and 6 bases lay between the germline ends. The complete variable domain, with remaining parts taken from reference TRBV18 and TRBJ1-1, reads NAGVMQNPRHLVRRRGQEARLRCSPMKGHSHVYWYRQLPEEGLKFMVYLQKENIIDESGMPKERFSAEFPKEGPSILRIQQVVRGDSAAYFCASSPYVTEAFFGQGTRLTVV.

This clone showed up just once. The V gene is TRBV7-3, the J gene TRBJ2-1; 8 nucleotides match TRBD1. V gave up 4 bases and J gave up 7 bases; unmatched junction bases: 3. CDR3 length: 13 amino acids. CDR1 and CDR2 from the germline V gene are SGHTA and FQGTGA. CDR3 nucleotides: TGTGCCAGCAGCTCTGGACAGGGTAATGAGCAGTTCTTC. Translation: CASSSGQGNEQFF.

V is TRBV5-4 and J is TRBJ1-3, with 8 bases that match TRBD1. Germline V gene sequence: CDR1 SGHNT, CDR2 YYREEE (reference sequence). CDR3 length: 15 amino acids. The V gene end was trimmed by 3 bases and the J gene end by 2 bases; junction bases not matched to a gene: 4. CDR3 nucleotide sequence: TGTGCCAGCAGCTCTTCCAGGGGGCCTGGAAACACCATATATTTT. Protein: CASSSSRGPGNTIYF.

This chain links TRBV19 with TRBJ1-5; a possible D gene is TRBD1 (5 bases). The CDR3 totals 12 residues. The V end was cut by 7 bases, the J end by 11 bases, with 15 bases between. Germline CDR1 reads LNHDA; CDR2 reads SQIVND (reference sequence). The CDR3 region has the DNA TGTGCCAGTAACCTCGGTGGGGCAACCCAGCATTTT. Translation: CASNLGGATQHF.

The chain carries TRBV6-6 and TRBJ1-1; D remains unclear. The CDR3 runs 13 residues. V was pared by 6 bases and J by 4 bases, with 12 bases between. CDR1 is MNHNY, CDR2 SVGAGI, per germline (reference sequence). CDR3 sequence: CASSILGGTEAFF. The CDR3 bases are TGTGCCAGCAGCATACTGGGCGGCACTGAAGCTTTCTTT.

This sequence joins TRBV13 and TRBJ2-7; perhaps TRBD1 as D (5 bases). The CDR3 consists of 13 residues. Looked up from germline, CDR1 is PRHDT and CDR2 is FYEKMQ (reference sequence). Trimming cost V 0 bases and J 6 bases, with 9 bases left between them. CDR3 nucleotide sequence: TGTGCCAGCAGCTTAGGCCGACAGATCGAGCAGTACTTC. Translation: CASSLGRQIEQYF.

V usage is TRBV7-9 and J usage is TRBJ1-2, with D possibly matching TRBD1 (5 bases). This CDR3 spans 15 amino acids. The V gene lost 7 bases and the J gene lost 10 bases, with 25 bases spanning the gap. CDR1 SEHNR and CDR2 FQNEAQ come from the germline V gene (reference sequence). The CDR3 spells CASILGAGTLADYTF. CDR3 sequence (DNA): TGTGCCAGCATCCTCGGGGCCGGAACCCTTGCGGACTACACCTTC.

This chain uses TRBV7-9 with TRBJ2-5; TRBD1 might be the D (6 bases). Germline CDR1 is SEHNR and CDR2 is FQNEAQ (reference sequence). The V end was cut by 4 bases, the J end by 3 bases, with 15 bases between. The CDR3 contains 15 residues. The CDR3 sequence is CASSSPGTIKETQYF. In DNA form, the CDR3 reads TGTGCCAGCAGCTCCCCCGGGACAATTAAAGAGACCCAGTACTTC.

The chain uses TRBV6-1 and TRBJ2-1; 14 bases fit TRBD2. The CDR3 loop spans 18 amino acids. J gave up 7 bases and V 2 bases, and 10 bases lay outside the gene matches. Germline CDR1 MNHNS, CDR2 SASEGT. The CDR3 is CASSEWGLAGVVGNEQFF. The CDR3, as DNA: TGTGCCAGCAGTGAATGGGGACTAGCGGGAGTGGTAGGGAATGAGCAGTTCTTC.

The genes are TRBV30 and TRBJ1-2; a possible D gene is TRBD1 (5 bases). Trimming removed 0 bases from V and 8 bases from J, with 10 bases in between. CDR1 is GTSNPN and CDR2 is SVGIG in the germline V gene (reference sequence). CDR3 length equals 12 residues. The CDR3 protein is CAWSVLGGGYTF. CDR3 bases: TGTGCCTGGAGTGTACTTGGGGGAGGCTACACCTTC.

V is TRBV6-4 and J is TRBJ2-4, with D tentatively TRBD1 (6 bases). The germline V gene encodes CDR1 MRHNA and CDR2 SNTAGT. The CDR3 spans 14 residues. The V end lost 0 bases, the J end lost 6 bases, and 9 bases lay between the germline ends. Written as DNA, the CDR3 is TGTGCCAGCAGTGACTCTTTAGGGGGAAACATTCAGTACTTC. It codes for CASSDSLGGNIQYF.

The rearrangement uses TRBV11-1 and TRBJ1-6; TRBD1 matches 7 bases. This CDR3 spans 14 amino acids. Germline V lookup: CDR1 SGHAT, CDR2 FQDESV (reference sequence). Germline trimming cut 4 bases from V and 7 bases from J; bases unmatched to any gene: 4. The CDR3 region has the DNA TGTGCCAGCAGCTACCGGACAGGCAATTCACCCCTCCACTTT. Its protein is CASSYRTGNSPLHF.

V usage is TRBV6-5 and J usage is TRBJ1-2; 9 positions match TRBD1. This CDR3 contains 15 residues. After removal of 6 bases from V and 0 bases from J, the junction contained 5 bases not matched to a gene. Germline values: CDR1 MNHEY, CDR2 SVGAGI. The CDR3 loop reads CASSPTGGTNYGYTF. The CDR3 DNA is TGTGCCAGCAGCCCGACAGGGGGAACTAACTATGGCTACACCTTC.

V usage is TRBV6-5 and J usage is TRBJ2-7, with 14 bases lining up with TRBD2. The length of the CDR3 is 15 residues. Looked up from germline, CDR1 is MNHEY and CDR2 is SVGAGI. V was pared by 4 bases and J by 7 bases, with 6 bases of the junction left unmatched. The chain's CDR3 is CASSSGLAGAGEQYF. CDR3 DNA: TGTGCCAGCAGTTCGGGACTAGCGGGAGCGGGAGAGCAGTACTTC.

This clone occurred once. The chain carries TRBV11-2 and TRBJ2-1; 9 bases match TRBD1. The CDR3 covers 15 residues. In germline, CDR1 is SGHAT, CDR2 FQNNGV. V lost 0 bases, J lost 8 bases, and 5 bases stayed unmatched. The CDR3 coding sequence is TGTGCCAGCAGCTTAGACGGGACAGGGTCCCATGAGCAGTTCTTC. It yields the protein CASSLDGTGSHEQFF.

V is TRBV7-2 and J is TRBJ1-5, with D uncertain. This CDR3 has 16 amino acids. CDR1 is SGHTA, CDR2 FQGNSA, per germline. V was clipped by 2 bases and J by 0 bases, with 11 bases between them. The CDR3 loop reads CASSLFGSYSNQPQHF. Here the CDR3 DNA reads TGTGCCAGCAGCTTATTTGGGAGCTATAGCAATCAGCCCCAGCATTTT.

This clone was recorded once. The chain joins TRBV4-2 to TRBJ2-7; 9 nucleotides match TRBD2. This CDR3 is 14 amino acids long. In germline, CDR1 is LGHNA, CDR2 YNFKEQ. The V segment lost 3 bases and the J segment 3 bases; nucleotides outside the gene matches: 3. CDR3 amino acids: CASSQGLAGYEQYF. CDR3 DNA: TGTGCCAGCAGCCAGGGACTAGCCGGCTACGAGCAGTACTTC.

CDR3 residues: CASSQGTSGSADTQYF. In nucleotides, the CDR3 is TGTGCCAGCAGCCAAGGGACTAGCGGGAGCGCAGATACGCAGTATTTT. V is TRBV9 and J is TRBJ2-3; 14 bases map to TRBD2. The CDR3 totals 16 residues. V dropped 4 bases and J dropped 4; count of bases not matched to a gene: 5. Germline V lookup: CDR1 SGDLS, CDR2 YYNGEE.

The chain couples TRBV24-1 to TRBJ2-3; D not certain. The CDR3 runs 14 residues. Trimming took 4 bases from V and 0 from J, leaving 7 bases between them. Germline lookup yields CDR1 KGHDR and CDR2 SFDVKD. The DNA of the CDR3 is TGTGCCACCAGTGACGGAATTAGCACAGATACGCAGTATTTT. This gives the protein CATSDGISTDTQYF.

CDR3 residues: CASSLTDTQYF. CDR3 DNA: TGTGCCAGCAGCCTCACAGATACGCAGTATTTT. V and J are TRBV7-8 and TRBJ2-3; D is unclear. The CDR3 is 11 residues long. Trimming removed 5 bases from V and 2 bases from J, with 2 bases in between. Germline loops: CDR1 SGHVS, CDR2 FQNEAQ.

V gene TRBV6-2 or TRBV6-3 combines with J gene TRBJ2-3, with D unclear. The germline V and J ends were trimmed by 5 bases and 6 bases, with 12 bases remaining between them. This CDR3 spans 13 amino acids. Germline values: CDR1 MNHEY, CDR2 SVGEGT. The CDR3 coding sequence is TGTGCCAGCAGTCCATTAAGGCGGGATACGCAGTATTTT. Translating it yields CASSPLRRDTQYF.

The chain has TRBV25-1 and TRBJ1-2; D might be TRBD1 (5 bases). This CDR3 comprises 16 residues. The V gene's germline CDR1 is MGHDK and CDR2 SYGVNS. The V end was cut by 3 bases, the J end by 3 bases, with 17 bases between. The CDR3 protein is CASSDYRWGRDYGYTF. DNA for the CDR3: TGTGCCAGCAGTGATTACAGGTGGGGAAGGGACTATGGCTACACCTTC.

The J gene is TRBJ1-4, the V gene TRBV7-9, with D perhaps matching TRBD1 (6 bases). Germline CDR1 SEHNR, CDR2 FQNEAQ (reference sequence). The CDR3 spans 14 residues. The ends were cut back, 2 bases at V and 8 bases at J, with 12 bases in the middle. In nucleotides, the CDR3 is TGTGCCAGCAGCTTAACACAGGGTTACGAAAAACTGTTTTTT. Protein product: CASSLTQGYEKLFF.

The rearrangement joins TRBV18 to TRBJ2-3; D not resolved. Looked up from germline, CDR1 is KGHSH and CDR2 is LQKENI. The CDR3 consists of 15 residues. Between the trimmed V and J ends, which lost 2 bases and 5 bases, there was a span of 14 bases. The DNA for the CDR3 is TGTGCCAGCTCACCATCCTTGCTAGGTGGAGATACGCAGTATTTT. As protein: CASSPSLLGGDTQYF.

V and J are TRBV5-4 and TRBJ1-4; D call uncertain. V lost 4 bases and J 5 bases, leaving 12 bases between the germline ends. Germline CDR1 SGHNT, CDR2 YYREEE (reference sequence). This CDR3 has 14 amino acids. The CDR3: CASSLGWQNEKLFF. The CDR3 DNA reads TGTGCCAGCAGCCTAGGGTGGCAAAATGAAAAACTGTTTTTT. Filled out from reference TRBV5-4 and TRBJ1-4, the complete variable domain reads ETGVTQSPTHLIKTRGQQVTLRCSSQSGHNTVSWYQQALGQGPQFIFQYYREEENGRGNFPPRFSGLQFPNYSSELNVNALELDDSALYLCASSLGWQNEKLFFGSGTQLSVL.

The J gene is TRBJ1-5, the V gene TRBV24-1; TRBD1 might be the D (6 bases). Germline V gives CDR1 KGHDR, CDR2 SFDVKD. The CDR3 spans 14 residues. V was cut by 3 bases and J by 7 bases, with 12 bases left in between. The CDR3 is CATSDRGQGQPQHF. The CDR3 DNA sequence: TGTGCCACCAGTGATAGGGGTCAGGGGCAGCCCCAGCATTTT.

The V gene is TRBV6-6, the J gene TRBJ1-3; a weak D match, TRBD1 (5 bases). Trimming left V 6 bases short and J 1 base short, with 13 bases between. The CDR3 runs 15 residues. Germline V gene data show CDR1 as MNHNY and CDR2 as SVGAGI (reference sequence). CDR3 in amino acids: CASRVGTPSGNTIYF. The CDR3 DNA reads TGTGCCAGCAGAGTAGGGACTCCGTCTGGAAACACCATATATTTT.